The 17 T cell receptor beta chains listed next were all sequenced from one sample in a study of blood T cell repertoires in COVID-19. Assay used: immunoSEQ multiplex PCR; TCRdb lists only in-frame clones, some missing. In the table there are 300,000 to 350,000 clones, roughly 87% of which are singletons. Specimen: peripheral blood. The receptors stem from a man between 18 and 35 years old with active or convalescent COVID-19.

The V call is TRBV9, the J call TRBJ2-1; unclear D gene. In germline, CDR1 is SGDLS, CDR2 YYNGEE. V was shortened by 4 bases and J by 0 bases, with 11 bases between the two germline ends. The CDR3 has 15 residues. The CDR3 nucleotides are TGTGCCAGCAGCATTCGCGCTAGCTCCTACAATGAGCAGTTCTTC. It translates to CASSIRASSYNEQFF.

The V and J genes are TRBV7-2 and TRBJ1-5; D is uncertain. The germline V gene encodes CDR1 SGHTA and CDR2 FQGNSA. CDR3 length: 16 amino acids. The ends were cut back, 1 base at V and 0 bases at J, with 10 bases in the middle. Here the CDR3 DNA reads TGTGCCAGCAGCTTAGATCCAGGAAATAGCAATCAGCCCCAGCATTTT. This encodes CASSLDPGNSNQPQHF.

The J gene is TRBJ2-3, the V gene TRBV15; possibly TRBD2 for D (5 bases). V lost 1 base to trimming and J lost 1 base, with 9 bases between them. This CDR3 has 15 amino acids. The germline CDR1 and CDR2 sequences are LNHNV and YYDKDF (reference sequence). The CDR3 here is CATSRGGFGTDTQYF. Here the CDR3 DNA reads TGTGCCACCAGCAGAGGCGGGTTCGGCACAGATACGCAGTATTTT.

The chain recombines TRBV29-1 with TRBJ2-7, with 8 bases fitting TRBD1. The CDR3 extends over 15 amino acids. Trimming took 5 bases from V and 1 from J; bases not matched to a gene: 10. Per the germline V gene, CDR1 is SQVTM and CDR2 is ANQGSEA. The CDR3 here is CSVLQLRDRSYEQYF. CDR3 coding DNA: TGCAGCGTTCTCCAACTCCGGGACAGGTCCTACGAGCAGTACTTC.

The chain carries TRBV18 and TRBJ1-5, with D possibly being TRBD1 (5 bases). Looked up from germline, CDR1 is KGHSH and CDR2 is LQKENI. V lost 3 bases and J lost 0, with 9 bases in between. This CDR3 has 15 residues. Here the CDR3 DNA reads TGTGCCAGCTCACCGTCCCAGGGTAGCAATCAGCCCCAGCATTTT. This sequence encodes CASSPSQGSNQPQHF.

The chain has TRBV28 and TRBJ2-1; 9 positions match TRBD2. The germline V gene has CDR1 MDHEN and CDR2 SYDVKM. The V gene end was trimmed by 2 bases and the J gene end by 9 bases; junction bases not matched to a gene: 5. The CDR3 spans 14 residues. The CDR3 here is CASSLLAGRLEQFF. The CDR3, as DNA: TGTGCCAGCAGTTTACTAGCGGGGCGTCTTGAGCAGTTCTTC. The variable domain in full, with the rest retrieved from reference TRBV28 and TRBJ2-1, is DVKVTQSSRYLVKRTGEKVFLECVQDMDHENMFWYRQDPGLGLRLIYFSYDVKMKEKGDIPEGYSVSREKKERFSLILESASTNQTSMYLCASSLLAGRLEQFFGPGTRLTVL.

The chain carries TRBV4-1 and TRBJ1-1; the match to TRBD1 covers 7 bases. The CDR3 sequence is 15 residues long. The germline CDR1 and CDR2 sequences are MGHRA and YSYEKL. The V and J ends lost 4 bases and 3 bases, in that order; junction bases with no gene match: 8. The CDR3 DNA reads as TGCGCCAGCAGCCTAGGACAGGCTGATGACACTGAAGCTTTCTTT. It is translated as CASSLGQADDTEAFF.

This rearrangement joins TRBV3-1 (or the pseudogene TRBV3-2) to TRBJ2-3; no firm D call. V lost 4 bases to trimming and J lost 0 bases, with 8 bases between them. Germline V lookup: CDR1 LGHDT, CDR2 YNNKEL (reference sequence). The CDR3 consists of 14 residues. The CDR3 bases are TGTGCCAGCAGCCCCCTCACTAGCACAGATACGCAGTATTTT. Encoded protein: CASSPLTSTDTQYF.

This clone was observed once. The genes are TRBV2 and TRBJ2-7, with a weak D call TRBD1 (7 bases). The germline gives CDR1 SNHLY, CDR2 FYNNEI. V lost 7 bases to trimming and J lost 6 bases, with 19 bases between them. This CDR3 spans 14 amino acids. In DNA, the CDR3 is TGTGCCAGCAAGTGGGGGCAGGGGGGAGGCGAGCAGTACTTC. Its protein is CASKWGQGGGEQYF.

The genes are TRBV27 and TRBJ2-1, with 8 bases aligning to TRBD2. The germline gives CDR1 MNHEY, CDR2 SMNVEV (reference sequence). Losses at the gene ends were 4 bases for V and 2 bases for J; bases not matched to a gene: 4. This CDR3 region has 15 residues. The CDR3 DNA follows: TGTGCCAGCAGTTCCGGACTAGCCGCCTACAATGAGCAGTTCTTC. It translates to CASSSGLAAYNEQFF.

The V gene is TRBV25-1, the J gene TRBJ2-7; 7 positions agree with TRBD1. The CDR3 loop spans 14 amino acids. In germline, CDR1 is MGHDK, CDR2 SYGVNS. Trimming at V came to 3 bases and at J to 2 bases, leaving 4 bases not matched to a gene. For the CDR3, the DNA is TGTGCCAGCAGTGAGTGGACAGGAGCCTACGAGCAGTACTTC. Amino acids: CASSEWTGAYEQYF.

The V and J genes are TRBV6-2 or TRBV6-3 and TRBJ2-5; 9 positions match TRBD2. CDR1 and CDR2 (germline): MNHEY, SVGEGT. V lost 6 bases and J lost 5; bases outside the gene matches: 10. This CDR3 is 15 amino acids long. The CDR3 spells CASSLINLAGETQYF. The CDR3 DNA reads TGTGCCAGCAGCCTCATTAATCTAGCGGGGGAGACCCAGTACTTC.

The J gene is TRBJ1-3, the V gene TRBV5-6, with D possibly matching TRBD1 (6 bases). The germline V gene encodes CDR1 SGHDT and CDR2 YYEEEE. This CDR3 comprises 14 residues. V dropped 4 bases and J dropped 2 bases, with 10 bases sitting between them. This CDR3 reads CASSLRGTGNTIYF. DNA for the CDR3: TGTGCCAGCAGCCTAAGGGGGACTGGAAACACCATATATTTT.

The V and J genes are TRBV7-9 and TRBJ1-4; TRBD1 aligns across 11 bases. The CDR3 loop spans 16 amino acids. J was trimmed by 8 bases and V by 5 bases; bases with no gene match: 10. Germline assignment: CDR1 SEHNR and CDR2 FQNEAQ (reference sequence). The CDR3 loop reads CASSLPWGQGEEKLFF. The CDR3, as DNA: TGTGCCAGCAGCCTCCCGTGGGGACAGGGGGAAGAAAAACTGTTTTTT.

This chain joins TRBV14 and TRBJ2-7, with 8 positions matching TRBD1. V lost 4 bases and J lost 7; bases outside the gene matches: 6. This CDR3 spans 13 amino acids. Germline assignment: CDR1 SGHDN and CDR2 FVKESK. CDR3 in DNA: TGTGCCAGCAGCCGACAGGGGTCGGGAGAGCAGTACTTC. Protein sequence: CASSRQGSGEQYF.

J is TRBJ2-1 and V is TRBV24-1; the match to TRBD2 covers 8 bases. V shed 2 bases and J 4 bases; nucleotides not matched to a gene: 6. Germline V CDR1 and CDR2: KGHDR, SFDVKD. The CDR3 runs to 16 residues. This CDR3 is CATSDSLAGSYNEQFF. CDR3 coding DNA: TGTGCCACCAGTGATTCCCTAGCGGGTTCTTACAATGAGCAGTTCTTC.

The chain carries TRBV18 and TRBJ1-2; 7 nucleotides align to TRBD1. The CDR3 consists of 16 residues. Germline V gene data show CDR1 as KGHSH and CDR2 as LQKENI. The trim removed 4 bases at V and 4 bases at J, leaving 12 bases unmatched. Written as DNA, the CDR3 is TGTGCCAGCTCACGTCCGATAGACAGGGATAGCTATGGCTACACCTTC. Residues: CASSRPIDRDSYGYTF.